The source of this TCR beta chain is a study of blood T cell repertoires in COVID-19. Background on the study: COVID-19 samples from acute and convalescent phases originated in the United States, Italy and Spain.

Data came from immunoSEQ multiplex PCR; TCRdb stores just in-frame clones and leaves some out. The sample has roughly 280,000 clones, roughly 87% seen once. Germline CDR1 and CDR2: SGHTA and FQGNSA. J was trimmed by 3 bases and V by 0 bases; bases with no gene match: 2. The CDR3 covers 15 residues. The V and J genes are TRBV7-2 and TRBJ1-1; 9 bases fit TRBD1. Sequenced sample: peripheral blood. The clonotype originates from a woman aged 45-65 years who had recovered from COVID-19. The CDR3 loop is CASSLAWTGDTEAFF. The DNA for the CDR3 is TGTGCCAGCAGCTTAGCGTGGACAGGGGACACTGAAGCTTTCTTT. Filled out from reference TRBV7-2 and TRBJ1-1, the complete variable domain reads GAGVSQSPSNKVTEKGKDVELRCDPISGHTALYWYRQSLGQGLEFLIYFQGNSAPDKSGLPSDRFSAERTGGSVSTLTIQRTQQEDSAVYLCASSLAWTGDTEAFFGQGTRLTVV.